A selection of T cell receptor beta chains follows, all from one sample in a study of shared clonotypes between healthy human individuals. Repertoires were generated with immunoSEQ multiplex PCR, while TCRdb's copy carries only in-frame clones and drops some. The sample carries approximately 640,000 clones, about three quarters recorded once. Source material: memory CD4+ T cells sorted from blood. The receptors derive from a woman aged 25 to 39 in good health. The CDR3 runs from the conserved cysteine through the conserved F or W. A D gene is named only where the DNA matches it firmly. Clone size appears in some rows only: once, few, many, or a class for an expanded clone.

clone size	J gene	D gene	V gene	CDR3 DNA	CDR3 protein
-	TRBJ2-1	TRBD2	TRBV7-8	TGTGCCAGCAGTCCGACTAGCGGGAAAGGTTGGAATGAGCAGTTCTTC	CASSPTSGKGWNEQFF
-	TRBJ2-5	-	TRBV19	TGTGCCAGTAGTATAGGACCTCTCCAAGAGACCCAGTACTTC	CASSIGPLQETQYF
once	TRBJ2-5	-	TRBV5-4	TGTGCCAGCAGCTTGGTGGATGGTGAGACCCAGTACTTC	CASSLVDGETQYF
-	TRBJ1-5	-	TRBV7-2	TGTGCCAGCAGCCTCCGTATCAATCAGCCCCAGCATTTT	CASSLRINQPQHF
-	TRBJ2-7	-	TRBV9	TGTGCCAGCAGCCGGACAGCAACCTACGAGCAGTACTTC	CASSRTATYEQYF
-	TRBJ2-7	TRBD1	TRBV4-1	TGCGCCAGCAGCCAAGGTTGGACAGGGGCCTACGAGCAGTACTTC	CASSQGWTGAYEQYF
-	TRBJ2-4	TRBD2	TRBV7-8	TGTGCCAGCAGCTCTGACGTAGCGGGAGCCAAAAACATTCAGTACTTC	CASSSDVAGAKNIQYF
-	TRBJ2-7	-	TRBV28	TGTGCCAGCTCCCCCCTCAGGGTGAGCTCCTACGAGCAGTACTTC	CASSPLRVSSYEQYF
-	TRBJ2-2	-	TRBV19	TGTGCCAGTAGGAACACCGGGGAGCTGTTTTTT	CASRNTGELFF
few	TRBJ1-1	TRBD1	TRBV18	TGTGCCAGCTCACTGGGACAGGGTGGGAACACTGAAGCTTTCTTT	CASSLGQGGNTEAFF
-	TRBJ2-1	TRBD1	TRBV28	TGTGCCAGCACCCGACAGGGTCTAGATGAGCAGTTCTTC	CASTRQGLDEQFF
few	TRBJ1-3	TRBD1	TRBV5-1	TGCGCCAGCAGCGGACAGGGAGTCACTGGAAACACCATATATTTT	CASSGQGVTGNTIYF
-	TRBJ1-3	-	TRBV5-1	TGCGCCAGCAGCTTAGGACAGTTACAAGGAAACACCATATATTTT	CASSLGQLQGNTIYF
-	TRBJ1-1	TRBD1	TRBV19	TGTGCCAGTAGGCCGGGACAGCTGGAAGCTTTCTTT	CASRPGQLEAFF
once	TRBJ2-7	-	TRBV10-2	TGCGCCACCGTGGATGCCCACTTCTCCTACGAGCAGTACTTC	CATVDAHFSYEQYF
many	TRBJ2-7	TRBD2	TRBV14	TGTGCCAGCAGCCCACTAGCGGGAGGGCCAAGGTGGTACTTC	CASSPLAGGPRWYF
few	TRBJ2-3	TRBD1	TRBV6-4	TGTGCCACCTCGATATCCCGACAGGGGGCATCAGATACGCAGTATTTT	CATSISRQGASDTQYF
-	TRBJ2-7	-	TRBV7-2	TGTGCCAGCAGCCGCGGAATACTAGGTGCCGACGAGCAGTACTTC	CASSRGILGADEQYF
many	TRBJ2-1	TRBD2	TRBV11-1	TGTGCCAGCAGCTTTGACGGGAGGACTTTCAATGAGCAGTTCTTC	CASSFDGRTFNEQFF
-	TRBJ2-5	-	TRBV5-4	TGTGCCAGCAGCTGGATGGCGAGGGGCGCGGGGCAAGAGACCCAGTACTTC	CASSWMARGAGQETQYF
few	TRBJ1-2	-	TRBV30	TGTGCCTGGACACATCCCGGGACACCCTTTTATGGCTACACCTTC	CAWTHPGTPFYGYTF
-	TRBJ1-5	-	TRBV30	TGTGCCTGGGGGCTAAGGGGAAGCCAGCCCCAGCATTTT	CAWGLRGSQPQHF
once	TRBJ1-1	-	TRBV19	TGTGCCAGTAGTTCAGGCCCCTGGACGGCGAACACTGAAGCTTTCTTT	CASSSGPWTANTEAFF
few	TRBJ1-2	-	TRBV28	TGTGCCAGCAGCCGGGGACAAATCGCTAACTATGGCTACACCTTC	CASSRGQIANYGYTF
-	TRBJ1-4	TRBD1	TRBV9	TGTGCCAGCAGCGTACAGGGGGCGGGAGGTGAAAAACTGTTTTTT	CASSVQGAGGEKLFF
few	TRBJ1-2	-	TRBV11-2	TGTGCCAGCAGCCCTTCGACGACAGCTAACTATGGCTACACCTTC	CASSPSTTANYGYTF
-	TRBJ1-1	-	TRBV11-1	TGTGCCAGCAGCTTAGTTCGGGGTTGGCCGCTCACTGAAGCTTTCTTT	CASSLVRGWPLTEAFF